Given below is one T cell receptor (beta chain) in context. Its cognate antigen is unknown. This CDR3 has 16 amino acids. Germline assignment: CDR1 SGHTA and CDR2 FQGNSA. Trimming took 2 bases from V and 4 from J; bases not matched to a gene: 6. These data are taken from a study of cytomegalovirus exposure and HLA in healthy donors. Background on the study: As an earlier analysis found, some 170 million T cells yielded 95 million to 130 million unique TCR beta sequences. The study, taken as a whole, reports: Indistinguishable V segments such as TRBV6-2 and TRBV6-3 were excluded.

The PCR contained 60 Vbeta and 13 Jbeta primers. Libraries were prepared by immunoSEQ multiplex PCR; TCRdb keeps only in-frame clonotypes and omits some of them. There are over 150,000 clones in the sample; approximately 80% occur only once, and 2.6% lies in the top ten. This chain links TRBV7-2 with TRBJ1-4, with 8 bases lining up with TRBD1. This TCR derives from a woman aged 40 to 50 in good health and CMV-seropositive. Sequenced sample: PBMCs. The CDR3 DNA sequence: TGTGCCAGCAGCTTACTGCCGGGACAGGTTAATGAAAAACTGTTTTTT. This gives the protein CASSLLPGQVNEKLFF.